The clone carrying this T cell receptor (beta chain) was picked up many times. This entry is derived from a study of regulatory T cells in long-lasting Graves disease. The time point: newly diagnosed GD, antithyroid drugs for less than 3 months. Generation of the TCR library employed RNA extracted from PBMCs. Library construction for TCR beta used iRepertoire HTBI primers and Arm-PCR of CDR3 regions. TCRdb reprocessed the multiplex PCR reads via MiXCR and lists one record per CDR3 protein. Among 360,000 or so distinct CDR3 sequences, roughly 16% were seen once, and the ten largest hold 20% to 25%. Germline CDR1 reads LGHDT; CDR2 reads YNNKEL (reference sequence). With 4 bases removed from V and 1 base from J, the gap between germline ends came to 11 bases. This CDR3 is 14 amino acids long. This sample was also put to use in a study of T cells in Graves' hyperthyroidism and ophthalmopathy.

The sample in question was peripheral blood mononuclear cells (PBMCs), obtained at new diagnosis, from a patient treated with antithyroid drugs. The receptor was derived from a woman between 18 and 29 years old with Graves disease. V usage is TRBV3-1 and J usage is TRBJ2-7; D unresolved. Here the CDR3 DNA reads TGTGCCAGCAGCCCCCTCGGTCGGTCCTACGAGCAGTACTTC. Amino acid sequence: CASSPLGRSYEQYF.